This T cell receptor (beta chain) was sequenced for a study of blood T cell repertoires in COVID-19. Study background: Samples of COVID-19 (acute and convalescent) were obtained from the United States, Italy and Spain. Nucleic acid was either cDNA or gDNA, and it came from T cells, B-cell-depleted T cells, or PBMCs.

V was clipped by 8 bases and J by 0 bases, with 7 bases between them. Germline lookup yields CDR1 MGHDK and CDR2 SYGVNS. The CDR3 sequence is 13 residues long. Per the original methods: How many nucleated cells were present was estimated from reference gene primer amplification. Measured with immunoSEQ multiplex PCR; TCRdb has only the in-frame clones, and not every one. The DNA was the basis for D and trimming; V, J and clone size are from that table. This sample has over 85,000 clones, with nearly 90% found just once. The V gene is TRBV25-1, the J gene TRBJ2-2; D remains ambiguous. The source of this sequence is a man aged 65 to 85 with acute or convalescent COVID-19. Sequenced: peripheral blood. The CDR3 DNA reads as TGTGCCAGCCGGAGATCGAACACCGGGGAGCTGTTTTTT. This codes for CASRRSNTGELFF.